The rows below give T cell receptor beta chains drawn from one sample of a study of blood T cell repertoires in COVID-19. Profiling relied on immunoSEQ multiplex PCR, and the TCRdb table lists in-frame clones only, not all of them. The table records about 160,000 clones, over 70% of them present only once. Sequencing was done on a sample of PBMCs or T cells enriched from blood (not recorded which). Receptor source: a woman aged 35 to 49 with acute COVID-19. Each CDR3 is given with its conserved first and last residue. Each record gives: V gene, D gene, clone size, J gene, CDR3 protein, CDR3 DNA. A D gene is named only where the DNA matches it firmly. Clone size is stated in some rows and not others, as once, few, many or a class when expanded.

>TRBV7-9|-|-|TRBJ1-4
CASSTRREGEKLFF
TGTGCCAGCAGCACCCGGAGGGAGGGTGAAAAACTGTTTTTT
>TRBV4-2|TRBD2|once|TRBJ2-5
CASSQDGRLAGTNYQETQYF
TGTGCCAGCAGCCAAGATGGTAGGCTAGCGGGAACAAATTACCAAGAGACCCAGTACTTC
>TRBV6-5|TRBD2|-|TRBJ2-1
CASSYGFGGAGEQFF
TGTGCCAGCAGTTACGGATTCGGGGGGGCGGGTGAGCAGTTCTTC
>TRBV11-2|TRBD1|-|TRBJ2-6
CASSLAPTGAGANVLTF
TGTGCCAGCAGCTTAGCTCCGACAGGGGCCGGGGCCAACGTCCTGACTTTC
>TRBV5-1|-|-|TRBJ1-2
CASSSGSSPDNYGYTF
TGCGCCAGCAGCTCCGGGTCATCCCCGGATAACTATGGCTACACCTTC
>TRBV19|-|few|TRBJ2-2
CASSTRHRSNTGELFF
TGTGCCAGTAGTACGAGACACCGATCGAACACCGGGGAGCTGTTTTTT
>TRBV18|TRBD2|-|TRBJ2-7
CASSPPRTSGVQGEQYF
TGTGCCAGCTCACCACCACGGACTAGCGGGGTGCAGGGCGAGCAGTACTTC
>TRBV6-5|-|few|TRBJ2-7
CASSYSGDSSYEQYF
TGTGCCAGCAGTTACTCGGGGGACTCCTCCTACGAGCAGTACTTC
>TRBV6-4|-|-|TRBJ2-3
CASSDSEADTQYF
TGTGCCAGCAGTGACTCCGAGGCAGATACGCAGTATTTT
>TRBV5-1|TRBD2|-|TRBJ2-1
CASSLDASGSSLSYNEQFF
TGCGCCAGCAGCTTGGACGCTAGCGGGAGTTCTCTCTCCTACAATGAGCAGTTCTTC
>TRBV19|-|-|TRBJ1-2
CASRQEVYGYTF
TGTGCCAGTAGGCAGGAGGTCTATGGCTACACCTTC
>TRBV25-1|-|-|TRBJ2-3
CASSDMRGGTDTQYF
TGTGCCAGCAGTGATATGCGGGGTGGGACAGATACGCAGTATTTT
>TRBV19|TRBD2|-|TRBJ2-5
CASSIRGGRETQYF
TGTGCCAGTAGTATACGGGGGGGGAGAGAGACCCAGTACTTC
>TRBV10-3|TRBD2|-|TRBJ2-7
CAISEASGRSYEQYF
TGTGCCATCAGTGAGGCTAGCGGGAGATCCTACGAGCAGTACTTC
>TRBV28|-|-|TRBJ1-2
CASSQTRDGYTF
TGTGCCAGCAGCCAAACTCGGGATGGCTACACCTTC
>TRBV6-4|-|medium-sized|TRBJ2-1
CASSDSAASSYNEQFF
TGTGCCAGCAGTGACTCTGCGGCTAGCTCCTACAATGAGCAGTTCTTC
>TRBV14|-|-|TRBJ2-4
CASSQGRLRTVGPSRDIQYF
TGTGCCAGCAGCCAAGGGCGGTTGAGGACAGTCGGACCCTCAAGGGACATTCAGTACTTC
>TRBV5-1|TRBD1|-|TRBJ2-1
CASSLARGQSGNEQFF
TGCGCCAGCAGCTTGGCTAGGGGACAGAGTGGCAATGAGCAGTTCTTC
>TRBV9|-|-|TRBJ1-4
CASSAEGQWGEKLFF
TGTGCCAGCAGCGCCGAGGGCCAATGGGGTGAAAAACTGTTTTTT
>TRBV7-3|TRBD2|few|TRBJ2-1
CASSSSGLAGRRGEQFF
TGTGCCAGCAGCTCCTCCGGACTAGCGGGTAGGAGGGGTGAGCAGTTCTTC
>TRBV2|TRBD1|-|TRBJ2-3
CASRQTGITDTQYF
TGTGCCAGCAGGCAGACAGGGATCACAGATACGCAGTATTTT
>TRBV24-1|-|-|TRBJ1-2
CATSDSRGAMGYTF
TGTGCCACCAGTGATTCCAGGGGTGCTATGGGCTACACCTTC
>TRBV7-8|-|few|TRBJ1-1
CASSLVGVNTEAFF
TGTGCCAGCAGCTTAGTAGGGGTGAACACTGAAGCTTTCTTT
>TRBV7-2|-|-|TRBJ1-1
CASSLEARGQGTEAFF
TGTGCCAGCAGCTTAGAGGCGAGGGGCCAGGGGACTGAAGCTTTCTTT
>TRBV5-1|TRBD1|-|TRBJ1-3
CASSSLGQGIPGNTIYF
TGCGCCAGCAGCTCCCTGGGACAGGGAATCCCTGGAAACACCATATATTTT
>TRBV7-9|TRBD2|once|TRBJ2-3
CASSLEGGGTDTQYF
TGTGCCAGCAGCTTAGAGGGAGGGGGCACAGATACGCAGTATTTT
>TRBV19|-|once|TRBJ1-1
CASSIGNSVIEAFF
TGTGCCAGTAGTATCGGGAATTCGGTCATTGAAGCTTTCTTT
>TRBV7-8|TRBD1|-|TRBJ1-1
CASSQTGTVITEAFF
TGTGCCAGCAGCCAAACCGGGACAGTCATCACTGAAGCTTTCTTT
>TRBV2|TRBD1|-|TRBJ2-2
CASRAGQGAPIGTGELFF
TGTGCCAGCAGGGCGGGACAGGGTGCCCCGATAGGCACCGGGGAGCTGTTTTTT
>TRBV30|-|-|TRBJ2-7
CACSGVAYEQYF
TGTGCCTGCTCAGGGGTAGCCTACGAGCAGTACTTC
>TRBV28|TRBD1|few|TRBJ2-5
CASSLRGGRETQYF
TGTGCCAGCAGTTTAAGAGGGGGCAGAGAGACCCAGTACTTC
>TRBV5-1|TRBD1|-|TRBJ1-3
CASSLVGGAEGNTIYF
TGCGCCAGCAGCCTGGTAGGGGGCGCGGAAGGAAACACCATATATTTT
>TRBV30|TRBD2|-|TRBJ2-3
CAWSFTSGSMNTQYF
TGTGCCTGGAGCTTCACTAGCGGTAGCATGAATACGCAGTATTTT
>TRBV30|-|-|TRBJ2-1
CAWSFTEWNEQFF
TGTGCCTGGAGTTTCACGGAGTGGAATGAGCAGTTCTTC
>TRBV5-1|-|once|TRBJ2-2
CASSLVAANTGELFF
TGCGCCAGCAGCTTGGTGGCAGCGAACACCGGGGAGCTGTTTTTT
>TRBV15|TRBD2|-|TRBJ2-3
CATSRSRPRGEADTQYF
TGTGCCACCAGCAGATCACGACCCCGGGGGGAGGCAGATACGCAGTATTTT
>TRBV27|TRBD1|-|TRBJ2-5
CASTSPGTGETQYF
TGTGCCAGCACCTCTCCCGGGACAGGGGAGACCCAGTACTTC
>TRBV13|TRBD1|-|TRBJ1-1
CASSWKGAVGDTEAFF
TGTGCCAGCAGTTGGAAGGGGGCGGTCGGCGATACTGAAGCTTTCTTT
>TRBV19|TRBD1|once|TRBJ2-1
CASSIRGEDRGVNEQFF
TGTGCCAGTAGTATAAGGGGGGAGGACAGGGGTGTCAATGAGCAGTTCTTC
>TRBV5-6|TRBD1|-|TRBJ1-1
CASTPGQPTNTEAFF
TGTGCCAGCACCCCGGGACAGCCGACGAACACTGAAGCTTTCTTT
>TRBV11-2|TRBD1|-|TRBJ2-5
CASSLPGTGQETQYF
TGTGCCAGCAGCTTACCGGGGACAGGCCAAGAGACCCAGTACTTC
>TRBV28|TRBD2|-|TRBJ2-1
CASRKGRAQVNEQFF
TGTGCCAGCAGGAAGGGGAGGGCCCAGGTAAATGAGCAGTTCTTC
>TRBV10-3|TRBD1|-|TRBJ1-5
CAIRETGVNQPQHF
TGTGCCATCAGGGAGACAGGGGTCAATCAGCCCCAGCATTTT
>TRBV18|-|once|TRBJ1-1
CASSLQGTLNTEAFF
TGTGCCAGCTCACTCCAGGGGACCCTGAACACTGAAGCTTTCTTT
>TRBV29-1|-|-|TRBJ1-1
CSVDPIRRQGNTEAFF
TGCAGCGTTGACCCGATCCGCCGTCAGGGGAACACTGAAGCTTTCTTT
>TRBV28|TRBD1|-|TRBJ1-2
CASSAPGQTHGYTF
TGTGCCAGCAGCGCGCCGGGACAGACCCATGGCTACACCTTC
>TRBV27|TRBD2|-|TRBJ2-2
CASSSGGTGELFF
TGTGCCAGCAGCTCGGGGGGCACCGGGGAGCTGTTTTTT
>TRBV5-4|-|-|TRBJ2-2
CASSDYYVENTGELFF
TGTGCCAGCAGCGATTACTACGTCGAGAACACCGGGGAGCTGTTTTTT
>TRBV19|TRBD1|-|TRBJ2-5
CASSMTGGQETQYF
TGTGCCAGTAGTATGACAGGGGGCCAAGAGACCCAGTACTTC
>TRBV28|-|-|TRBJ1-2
CASSPTRGQGGDYGYTF
TGTGCCAGCAGTCCTACCCGCGGTCAGGGTGGAGACTATGGCTACACCTTC